What follows are 26 T cell receptor beta chains derived from one specimen sequenced in a study of breast tumors, draining lymph nodes, adjacent tissues. One entry per CDR3 protein, called by TCRdb with MiXCR from the multiplex PCR reads. The data show some 22,000 distinct CDR3 sequences, under 60% seen once. Sequenced: breast tumor tissue. All receptors come from a female donor with breast cancer. Some clones in this sample may be carry-over from other donors' samples.

Judged by abundance, this clonotype is medium-sized. This chain uses TRBV12-3 or TRBV12-4 with TRBJ2-7; D is ambiguous. Trimming took off 1 base at V and 5 bases at J, with 9 bases between the two ends. The CDR3 runs to 13 residues. The CDR3 sequence: CASSLVATHEQYF. The DNA of the CDR3 is TGTGCCAGCAGTTTAGTTGCGACACACGAGCAGTACTTC.

The rearrangement joins TRBV7-9 to TRBJ2-1; TRBD2 agrees at 9 bases. The V segment lost 0 bases and the J segment 6 bases; nucleotides outside the gene matches: 9. Germline V gene sequence: CDR1 SEHNR, CDR2 FQNEAQ (reference sequence). The CDR3 sequence is 17 residues long. CDR3 loop: CASSLASRGGASNEQFF. The CDR3 region has the DNA TGTGCCAGCAGCTTAGCGTCGCGCGGGGGGGCCAGCAATGAGCAGTTCTTC.

This clonotype was seen repeatedly, ten times or more. V and J are TRBV30 and TRBJ1-4; TRBD1 might be the D (5 bases). Germline V lookup: CDR1 GTSNPN, CDR2 SVGIG (reference sequence). This CDR3 contains 14 residues. V gave up 2 bases and J gave up 5 bases, with 12 bases separating them. The CDR3 loop is CAWSSEGLNEKLFF. The CDR3 DNA reads TGTGCCTGGAGTTCGGAGGGGCTCAATGAAAAACTGTTTTTT.

This clonotype was detected many times. Its ends do not fully match the called genes, so a read error is possible. The chain combines TRBV7-8 with TRBJ1-3, with D possibly being TRBD1 (6 bases). Germline V gives CDR1 SGHVS, CDR2 FQNEAQ. CDR3 size: 17 residues. The CDR3 sequence: CASSLESPWTAGNPIYF. CDR3 bases: TGTGCCAGCAGCTTAGAATCTCCGTGGACAGCTGGAAACCCCATATATTTT.

The genes are TRBV7-2 and TRBJ2-7; D may be TRBD1 (5 bases). Trimming left V 5 bases short and J 2 bases short, with 16 bases between. Germline CDR1 and CDR2: SGHTA and FQGNSA. This CDR3 region has 15 residues. CDR3 DNA: TGTGCCAGCAGCGATACCCTGGGGCAAGCCTACGAGCAGTACTTC. Translated: CASSDTLGQAYEQYF. The entire variable domain, with the rest obtained from reference TRBV7-2 and TRBJ2-7, is as follows: GAGVSQSPSNKVTEKGKDVELRCDPISGHTALYWYRQSLGQGLEFLIYFQGNSAPDKSGLPSDRFSAERTGGSVSTLTIQRTQQEDSAVYLCASSDTLGQAYEQYFGPGTRLTVT.

This clonotype was seen many times. This chain links TRBV13 with TRBJ1-2; weak D call: TRBD1 (6 bases). Germline CDR1 is PRHDT and CDR2 is FYEKMQ (reference sequence). The CDR3 length is 17 residues. Trimming took off 8 bases at V and 4 bases at J, with 26 bases between the two ends. The DNA of the CDR3 is TGTGCCAGCTCCTATCAGGGGACCGGGCAGGGCGTCTATGGCTACACCTTC. It translates to CASSYQGTGQGVYGYTF.

This clonotype was recorded many times. This chain links TRBV11-3 with TRBJ2-5; 10 nucleotides match TRBD2. The CDR3 covers 15 residues. Trimming at V came to 1 base and at J to 2 bases, leaving 1 base not matched to a gene. The germline gives CDR1 SGHNT, CDR2 YENEEA. DNA for the CDR3: TGTGCCAGCAGCTTAGCGGGACTAGCGCAAGAGACCCAGTACTTC. Translated: CASSLAGLAQETQYF.

The J gene is TRBJ1-4, the V gene TRBV9; D not resolved. The CDR3 loop spans 12 amino acids. Germline V gene data show CDR1 as SGDLS and CDR2 as YYNGEE. Trimming removed 3 bases at V and 4 bases at J, with 4 bases between. CDR3: CASSGSNEKLFF. CDR3 sequence (DNA): TGTGCCAGCAGCGGCAGTAATGAAAAACTGTTTTTT.

There are many counts of this clonotype. The V gene is TRBV29-1, the J gene TRBJ2-3; D is unresolved. The CDR3 is made up of 13 amino acids. Germline V CDR1 and CDR2: SQVTM, ANQGSEA. Trimming took 5 bases from V and 0 from J, leaving 9 bases between them. CDR3 region: CSVRRTSTDTQYF. CDR3 in DNA: TGCAGCGTTAGACGAACTAGCACAGATACGCAGTATTTT.

The genes are TRBV12-3 or TRBV12-4 and TRBJ2-1, with 11 bases identical to TRBD1. Trimming removed 3 bases from V and 10 bases from J; junction bases left unmatched: 5. The CDR3 loop spans 14 amino acids. CDR3 sequence: CASSFGQGAEEQFF. The CDR3 coding sequence is TGTGCCAGCAGTTTCGGACAGGGGGCTGAGGAGCAGTTCTTC.

CDR3 sequence reads: CASSLKAGQGATYEQYF. DNA for the CDR3: TGTGCCAGCAGCTTAAAAGCGGGACAGGGGGCGACCTACGAGCAGTACTTC. V gene TRBV7-6 combines with J gene TRBJ2-7; 12 nucleotides agree with TRBD1. CDR1 is SGHVS and CDR2 is FNYEAQ in the germline V gene. The ends lost 2 bases at V and 2 bases at J; junction bases unmatched: 7. This CDR3 is 17 amino acids long.

The V call is TRBV2, the J call TRBJ2-3, with D hard to call. The CDR3 spans 11 residues. Germline loops: CDR1 SNHLY, CDR2 FYNNEI. V was trimmed by 4 bases and J by 6 bases, leaving 5 bases between them. CDR3: CASSAVDTQYF. Written as DNA, the CDR3 is TGTGCCAGCAGTGCTGTTGATACGCAGTATTTT.

The CDR3 spells CASSTQGGLSGNTIYF. The CDR3 nucleotides read TGTGCCAGCAGCACACAGGGTGGTTTGTCTGGAAACACCATATATTTT. V and J are TRBV9 and TRBJ1-3; a possible D gene is TRBD1 (6 bases). The CDR3 consists of 16 residues. V gave up 4 bases and J gave up 1 base, with 15 bases separating them. Germline CDR1 is SGDLS and CDR2 is YYNGEE.

This clonotype was observed a handful of times. The chain recombines TRBV20-1 with TRBJ1-2, with 8 bases aligning to TRBD1. This CDR3 spans 14 amino acids. Germline V gene lookup returns CDR1 DFQATT and CDR2 SNEGSKA (reference sequence). Trimming took 3 bases from V and 1 from J; bases not matched to a gene: 4. CDR3 amino acids: CSASGQGDNYGYTF. The CDR3 bases are TGCAGTGCTAGTGGACAGGGAGATAACTATGGCTACACCTTC.

This clonotype has at least ten counts. This chain links TRBV6-5 with TRBJ2-1, with a possible D match to TRBD2 (6 bases). Germline V gene data show CDR1 as MNHEY and CDR2 as SVGAGI. The CDR3 consists of 17 residues. V lost 6 bases and J lost 9, with 27 bases in between. CDR3 nucleotides: TGTGCCAGCAGCGGGAGCTCCGGACTAACGGATAGGGGTGAGCAGTTCTTC. The encoded protein is CASSGSSGLTDRGEQFF.

The rearrangement uses TRBV12-3 or TRBV12-4 and TRBJ1-3; a possible D gene is TRBD1 (5 bases). The CDR3 runs 13 residues. V gave up 2 bases and J gave up 3 bases, with 5 bases separating them. Here the CDR3 reads CASSLQGGNTIYF. The CDR3 DNA reads as TGTGCCAGCAGTTTACAGGGTGGAAACACCATATATTTT.

The CDR3, as DNA: TGTGCCAGCAGCCAAGATTCGGACCGAGGGGGCGGAGGCGAGCAGTACTTC. Translating it yields CASSQDSDRGGGGEQYF. The chain employs TRBV4-2 and TRBJ2-7; 7 nucleotides match TRBD1. The V segment lost 0 bases and the J segment 6 bases; nucleotides outside the gene matches: 14. Per germline, CDR1 LGHNA and CDR2 YNFKEQ. The CDR3 runs 17 residues.

This clonotype came up many times. The rearrangement uses TRBV3-1 and TRBJ2-7; possibly TRBD2 for D (6 bases). CDR1 is LGHDT and CDR2 is YNNKEL in the germline V gene (reference sequence). CDR3 length: 15 amino acids. The germline V and J ends were trimmed by 4 bases and 4 bases, with 17 bases remaining between them. CDR3 region: CASSLGTGEGYEQYF. The CDR3 DNA sequence: TGTGCCAGCAGCCTTGGGACGGGAGAGGGGTACGAGCAGTACTTC.

This clonotype showed up just a few times. This rearrangement joins TRBV5-8 to TRBJ1-5; TRBD1 agrees at 10 bases. This CDR3 is built from 17 residues. With 4 bases clipped from V and 0 bases from J, the junction kept 7 bases outside the gene matches. CDR1 is SGHTS and CDR2 is YDEGEE in the germline V gene. For the CDR3, the DNA is TGTGCCAGCAGCCCGGGGACAGGGGACCTTAGCAATCAGCCCCAGCATTTT. It codes for CASSPGTGDLSNQPQHF.

The chain combines TRBV29-1 with TRBJ2-1; 12 positions agree with TRBD1. The V and J ends lost 4 bases and 8 bases, in that order; junction bases with no gene match: 12. CDR1 is SQVTM and CDR2 is ANQGSEA in the germline V gene. The CDR3 has 16 amino acids. The CDR3 coding sequence is TGCAGCGTTGGATTCACCGGGACAGGGGGCGCGGATGAGCAGTTCTTC. Translated, it gives CSVGFTGTGGADEQFF.

The V and J genes are TRBV10-3 and TRBJ1-2, with unresolved D. With 9 bases removed from V and 6 bases from J, the gap between germline ends came to 17 bases. The germline gives CDR1 ENHRY, CDR2 SYGVKD. The CDR3 spans 13 residues. The CDR3 protein is CAIRNSASDGYTF. In nucleotides, the CDR3 is TGTGCCATAAGGAATTCGGCCTCTGATGGCTACACCTTC.

This clonotype showed up many times. The CDR3 sequence: CAWSVGGGAGANVLTF. The DNA of the CDR3 is TGTGCCTGGAGTGTTGGGGGGGGAGCTGGGGCCAACGTCCTGACTTTC. The gene calls are TRBV30 and TRBJ2-6, with 7 positions matching TRBD2. CDR1 and CDR2 from the germline V gene are GTSNPN and SVGIG (reference sequence). This CDR3 is built from 16 residues. V lost 0 bases, J lost 2 bases, and 4 bases stayed unmatched.

The J gene is TRBJ1-2, the V gene TRBV6-1; the match to TRBD1 covers 7 bases. V was clipped by 6 bases and J by 9 bases; unmatched bases: 10. The CDR3 has 13 amino acids. Germline CDR1 is MNHNS and CDR2 is SASEGT. This CDR3 reads CASSAGTEPRYTF. The CDR3 DNA sequence: TGTGCCAGCAGCGCCGGGACAGAGCCGCGCTACACCTTC.

This clonotype was seen at least ten times. The V gene is TRBV6-6, the J gene TRBJ1-5, with TRBD1 identical over 10 bases. Per the germline V gene, CDR1 is MNHNY and CDR2 is SVGAGI (reference sequence). J was trimmed by 0 bases and V by 5 bases; bases with no gene match: 10. The CDR3 is 18 residues long. The CDR3 bases are TGTGCCAGCAGTCACCTCCGACAGGGGGCGACTAGCAATCAGCCCCAGCATTTT. Encoded protein: CASSHLRQGATSNQPQHF.

The chain carries TRBV5-5 and TRBJ2-2, with 8 bases lining up with TRBD2. Germline CDR1 reads SGHKS; CDR2 reads YYEKEE (reference sequence). The CDR3 sequence is 15 residues long. V shed 1 base and J 5 bases; nucleotides not matched to a gene: 4. The CDR3 nucleotides read TGTGCCAGCAGCTTGCCCCGGGGGGGGACCGGGGAGCTGTTTTTT. Translation: CASSLPRGGTGELFF.

This clonotype was observed a single time. The genes are TRBV12-3 or TRBV12-4 and TRBJ1-5; 12 bases line up with TRBD1. The V gene end was trimmed by 4 bases and the J gene end by 0 bases; junction bases not matched to a gene: 7. The CDR3 spans 18 residues. CDR3 residues: CASSSGTGGAYSNQPQHF. The CDR3 region has the DNA TGTGCCAGCAGTTCCGGGACAGGGGGCGCTTATAGCAATCAGCCCCAGCATTTT.